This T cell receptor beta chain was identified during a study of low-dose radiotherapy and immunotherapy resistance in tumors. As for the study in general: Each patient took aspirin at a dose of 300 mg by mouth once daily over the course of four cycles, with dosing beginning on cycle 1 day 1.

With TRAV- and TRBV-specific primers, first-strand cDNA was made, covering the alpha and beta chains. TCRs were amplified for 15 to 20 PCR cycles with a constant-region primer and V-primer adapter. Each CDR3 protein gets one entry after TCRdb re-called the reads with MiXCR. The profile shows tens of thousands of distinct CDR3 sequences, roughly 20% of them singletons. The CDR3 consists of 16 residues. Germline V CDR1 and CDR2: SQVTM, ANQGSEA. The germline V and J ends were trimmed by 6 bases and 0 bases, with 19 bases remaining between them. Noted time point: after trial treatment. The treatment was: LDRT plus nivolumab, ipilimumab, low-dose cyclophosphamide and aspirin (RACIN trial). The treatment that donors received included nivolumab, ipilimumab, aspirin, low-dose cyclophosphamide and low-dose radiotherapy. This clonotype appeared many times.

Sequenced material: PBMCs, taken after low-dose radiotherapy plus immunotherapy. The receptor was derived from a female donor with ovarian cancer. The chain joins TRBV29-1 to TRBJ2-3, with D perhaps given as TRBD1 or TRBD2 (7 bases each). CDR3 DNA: TGCAGCGTCACAATCAGGGGGGGCTCTAGCACAGATACGCAGTATTTT. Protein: CSVTIRGGSSTDTQYF.